This TCR beta chain emerged from a study of cytomegalovirus exposure and HLA in healthy donors. The study's findings and limits: Immune exposure data for these donors was limited to CMV serostatus.

PCR involved 60 Vbeta and 13 Jbeta primers. The protocol was immunoSEQ multiplex PCR, while the TCRdb copy is restricted to in-frame clones and leaves out a portion. The table includes about 98,000 clones, roughly 81% detected once. Germline trimming cut 4 bases from V and 7 bases from J; bases unmatched to any gene: 7. Germline loops: CDR1 SGHRS, CDR2 YFSETQ. This CDR3 comprises 13 residues. With regard to this clone: Its antigen is unknown.

The sample consisted of PBMCs. The chain carries TRBV5-1 and TRBJ1-2; 7 nucleotides align to TRBD1. The receptor was isolated from a man aged 35 to 55 in good health and CMV-seronegative. CDR3 DNA: TGCGCCAGCAGCCCTCGACAGGGAATTGGCTACACCTTC. It specifies CASSPRQGIGYTF.